The text below deals with one T cell receptor (beta chain). This record belongs to a study of blood T cell repertoires in COVID-19. Study at large: Acute-phase and convalescent COVID-19 samples originated in the United States, Italy and Spain.

Two negative PCRs, clearance, or symptom resolution were required of recovered Cohort 3 donors. The CDR3 totals 14 residues. The germline V and J ends were trimmed by 0 bases and 8 bases, with 11 bases remaining between them. Germline CDR1 is LGHDT and CDR2 is YNNKEL (reference sequence). Source study methods: Scientists estimated how many nucleated cells there were by amplifying reference gene primers. The data were produced by immunoSEQ multiplex PCR, yet TCRdb's version contains in-frame clones alone and is incomplete. That table is the source of V, J and clone size, and D and trimming were worked out from the DNA. The data show approximately 470,000 clones, roughly nine tenths seen once.

This TCR came from a woman under 30 who had recovered from COVID-19. The chain couples TRBV3-1 (or the pseudogene TRBV3-2) to TRBJ2-1, with D possibly matching TRBD1 (5 bases). Material for sequencing was PBMCs or T cells enriched from blood (not recorded which). CDR3 DNA: TGTGCCAGCAGCCAAGATGCAGGGTACGATGAGCAGTTCTTC. Amino acids: CASSQDAGYDEQFF.